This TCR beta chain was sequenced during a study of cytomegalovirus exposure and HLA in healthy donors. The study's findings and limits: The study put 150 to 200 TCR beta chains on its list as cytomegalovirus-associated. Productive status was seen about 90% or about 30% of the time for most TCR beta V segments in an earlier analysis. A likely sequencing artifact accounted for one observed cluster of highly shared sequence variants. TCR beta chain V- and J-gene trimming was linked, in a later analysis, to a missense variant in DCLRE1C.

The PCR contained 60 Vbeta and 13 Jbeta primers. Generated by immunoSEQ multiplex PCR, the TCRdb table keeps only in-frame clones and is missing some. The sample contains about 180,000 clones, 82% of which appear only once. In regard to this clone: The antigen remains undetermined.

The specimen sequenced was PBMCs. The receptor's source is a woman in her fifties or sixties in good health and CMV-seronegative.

This CDR3 is CASSLQGGTDTQYF. In DNA form, the CDR3 reads TGTGCCAGCAGCTTACAGGGTGGGACAGATACGCAGTATTTT. This chain joins TRBV7-2 and TRBJ2-3; a possible D gene is TRBD1 (5 bases). CDR3 length equals 14 residues. The germline V gene has CDR1 SGHTA and CDR2 FQGNSA. Trimming stripped 2 bases from V and 3 bases from J, with 9 bases between. The entire variable domain, with the rest obtained from reference TRBV7-2 and TRBJ2-3, is as follows: GAGVSQSPSNKVTEKGKDVELRCDPISGHTALYWYRQSLGQGLEFLIYFQGNSAPDKSGLPSDRFSAERTGGSVSTLTIQRTQQEDSAVYLCASSLQGGTDTQYFGPGTRLTVL.